A selection of T cell receptor beta chains follows, all from one sample in a study of graft-versus-host responses after intestinal transplantation. The table came from immunoSEQ multiplex PCR; TCRdb's copy has only in-frame clones and leaves some out. The table has approximately 60,000 clones, about nine tenths seen once. Specimen: ileum tissue, collected approximately 370 days after transplant. Every receptor here comes from a human patient who received an intestinal transplant, so some T cells may come from the graft donor. CDR3s include the opening cysteine and the closing phenylalanine or tryptophan. D genes are given only for firm matches.

j_gene | v_gene | d_gene | CDR3aa
TRBJ2-2 | TRBV25-1 | . | CASSEYFSGELFF
TRBJ1-1 | TRBV5-5 | . | CASSAMGYTEAFF
TRBJ1-2 | TRBV19 | TRBD1 | CASIPGGRVDYGYTF
TRBJ1-1 | TRBV6-1 | . | CASSDGGIRYAFF
TRBJ2-2 | TRBV28 | . | CASETRRVANTGELFF
TRBJ1-5 | TRBV6-1 | TRBD1 | CASSDHRGPGNQPQHF
TRBJ1-5 | TRBV18 | . | CASSGAFGGNQPQHF
. | TRBV4-1 | TRBD1 | CASSHPRQGVMDEQYF
TRBJ2-1 | TRBV18 | . | CASSPAGGNEQFF
TRBJ2-5 | TRBV5-1 | . | CASSQEAVWALQETQYF
TRBJ2-7 | TRBV29-1 | . | CSVVGYSYEQYF
TRBJ2-7 | TRBV29-1 | . | CSATGTYEQYF
TRBJ2-2 | TRBV6-5 | . | CASSSAGWSTGELFF
TRBJ2-2 | TRBV6-4 | . | CASSEGSDTGELFF